This TCR beta chain emerged from a study of cytomegalovirus exposure and HLA in healthy donors. Looking at the study overall: The same platform used for the approximately 670 first-cohort repertoires was also used for the 120 or so validation repertoires, as a later analysis reported.

Study results and limitations: Among the CMV-associated chains, a few were confirmed in vitro as specific for CMV antigens.

Trimming left V 5 bases short and J 8 bases short, with 16 bases between. In germline, CDR1 is SEHNR, CDR2 FQNEAQ (reference sequence). CDR3 size: 14 residues. Regarding this clone: Antigen unknown.

Clones were read by immunoSEQ multiplex PCR, and TCRdb kept only the in-frame ones, dropping some. The sample has 55,000 to 80,000 clones; 95% are singletons. What was sequenced was PBMCs. The chain recombines TRBV7-9 with TRBJ2-4; D might be TRBD2 (6 bases). This TCR was sampled from a man aged 18 to 30 in good health and CMV-seronegative. CDR3 protein: CASSPPVGDYIQYF. CDR3 coding DNA: TGTGCCAGCAGCCCCCCCGTCGGGGACTACATTCAGTACTTC. The variable domain in full, completed from reference TRBV7-9 and TRBJ2-4, reads DTGVSQNPRHKITKRGQNVTFRCDPISEHNRLYWYRQTLGQGPEFLTYFQNEAQLEKSRLLSDRFSAERPKGSFSTLEIQRTEQGDSAMYLCASSPPVGDYIQYFGAGTRLSVL.